Each of the 20 T cell receptor beta chains below was sequenced from the same sample in a study of technical replicates of blood from a few donors. TCRdb's copy holds only in-frame clones and misses some; the assay was immunoSEQ multiplex PCR. The table includes approximately 81,000 clones, approximately 95% detected once. Sequencing was carried out using T cells isolated from PBMCs. The receptors here all came from a human donor in good health.

This rearrangement joins TRBV18 to TRBJ1-5; weak D call: TRBD1 (5 bases). With 6 bases removed from V and 4 bases from J, the gap between germline ends came to 13 bases. Germline V gene sequence: CDR1 KGHSH, CDR2 LQKENI. There are 14 residues in the CDR3. CDR3 in DNA: TGTGCCAGCTCCCGCGGGACTACTAATCAGCCCCAGCATTTT. It is translated as CASSRGTTNQPQHF.

This chain connects TRBV5-4 to TRBJ2-3; TRBD1 matches 8 bases. The V and J ends lost 2 bases and 3 bases, in that order; junction bases with no gene match: 2. In germline, CDR1 is SGHNT, CDR2 YYREEE (reference sequence). The CDR3 extends over 14 amino acids. The CDR3 bases are TGTGCCAGCAGCTTCAGGGGGCCTACAGATACGCAGTATTTT. It specifies CASSFRGPTDTQYF.

The chain combines TRBV12-5 with TRBJ2-1; 9 bases are a match to TRBD1. The CDR3 loop spans 14 amino acids. The junction had 4 bases not matched to a gene; V was cut back by 5 bases and J by 5 bases. Germline CDR1 reads LGHNT; CDR2 reads FRNRAP. CDR3 amino acids: CASGPGQGNNEQFF. CDR3 in DNA: TGTGCTAGTGGTCCGGGACAGGGTAACAATGAGCAGTTCTTC.

This chain joins TRBV9 and TRBJ2-7, with a weak D call TRBD1 (6 bases). Germline lookup yields CDR1 SGDLS and CDR2 YYNGEE. The CDR3 covers 13 residues. V lost 4 bases to trimming and J lost 1 base, with 9 bases between them. The CDR3 sequence: CASSSGQSYEQYF. For the CDR3, the DNA is TGTGCCAGCAGCTCAGGACAGTCCTACGAGCAGTACTTC.

V and J are TRBV6-1 and TRBJ1-2, with TRBD1 matching over 9 bases. Germline CDR1 MNHNS, CDR2 SASEGT. The CDR3 is 15 amino acids. V was clipped by 2 bases and J by 5 bases; unmatched bases: 6. The CDR3 sequence: CASSEWVGQGYGYTF. As DNA, the CDR3 is TGTGCCAGCAGTGAATGGGTGGGACAGGGTTATGGCTACACCTTC.

The chain links TRBV29-1 to TRBJ1-1; D remains unclear. The CDR3 runs to 13 residues. The V end was cut by 2 bases, the J end by 3 bases, with 10 bases between. CDR1 and CDR2 from the germline V gene are SQVTM and ANQGSEA. The CDR3 region is CSVEREAYTEAFF. In DNA form, the CDR3 reads TGCAGCGTTGAACGGGAGGCCTACACTGAAGCTTTCTTT.

The chain has TRBV5-4 and TRBJ2-3; 13 bases map to TRBD2. The CDR3 extends over 15 amino acids. After removal of 6 bases from V and 4 bases from J, the junction contained 5 bases not matched to a gene. CDR1 and CDR2 from the germline V gene are SGHNT and YYREEE (reference sequence). The CDR3 region is CASNILAGGPDTQYF. Here the CDR3 DNA reads TGTGCCAGCAACATACTAGCGGGAGGGCCAGATACGCAGTATTTT.

The CDR3 region is CASSPVLAGGPEQYF. Written as DNA, the CDR3 is TGTGCCAGCAGCCCCGTACTAGCGGGAGGCCCCGAGCAGTACTTC. The rearrangement joins TRBV7-2 to TRBJ2-7, with 12 nucleotides matching TRBD2. CDR1 and CDR2 (germline): SGHTA, FQGNSA. This CDR3 has 15 residues. Germline trimming cut 5 bases from V and 6 bases from J; bases unmatched to any gene: 8.

This chain connects TRBV7-6 to TRBJ2-7; D gene uncertain. Germline loops: CDR1 SGHVS, CDR2 FNYEAQ. The CDR3 runs 12 residues. V was pared by 1 base and J by 5 bases, with 6 bases between. This chain's CDR3 is CASSLGSHEQYF. CDR3 coding DNA: TGTGCCAGCAGCTTAGGGAGTCACGAGCAGTACTTC.

The chain joins TRBV18 to TRBJ1-2; D gene uncertain. Trimming pared 6 bases from V and 7 bases from J, leaving 6 bases between. Germline CDR1 is KGHSH and CDR2 is LQKENI. The CDR3 totals 10 residues. CDR3 bases: TGTGCCAGCTCCCCGGGTGGCTACACCTTC. Its protein product is CASSPGGYTF.

This clone has only one observation. This chain uses TRBV7-8 with TRBJ2-2; 13 bases map to TRBD2. The length of the CDR3 is 16 residues. V lost 5 bases, J lost 4 bases, and 4 bases stayed unmatched. The germline gives CDR1 SGHVS, CDR2 FQNEAQ. CDR3 sequence reads: CASSPRLAGGTGELFF. The CDR3 bases are TGTGCCAGCAGCCCGAGACTAGCGGGGGGCACCGGGGAGCTGTTTTTT.

The rearrangement joins TRBV27 to TRBJ2-7; D is ambiguous. CDR3 length: 13 amino acids. The V end lost 6 bases, the J end lost 5 bases, and 14 bases lay between the germline ends. Germline V gene sequence: CDR1 MNHEY, CDR2 SMNVEV (reference sequence). The CDR3: CASSRQFEHEQYF. The CDR3 region has the DNA TGTGCCAGCAGCAGGCAGTTTGAGCACGAGCAGTACTTC.

The chain uses TRBV9 and TRBJ2-2; 8 nucleotides line up with TRBD2. Per the germline V gene, CDR1 is SGDLS and CDR2 is YYNGEE. With V trimmed by 2 bases and J by 7 bases, 10 bases remained unmatched. CDR3 size: 16 residues. CDR3 in amino acids: CASSVSGSSLGGELFF. In DNA, the CDR3 is TGTGCCAGCAGCGTGAGCGGGAGCTCGTTGGGCGGGGAGCTGTTTTTT.

This rearrangement joins TRBV27 to TRBJ2-3, with D perhaps TRBD2 (6 bases). The CDR3 has 17 residues. Per germline, CDR1 MNHEY and CDR2 SMNVEV (reference sequence). With 5 bases removed from V and 2 bases from J, the gap between germline ends came to 20 bases. This chain's CDR3 is CASSEEGLQTSTDTQYF. The CDR3 bases are TGTGCCAGCAGTGAAGAGGGACTCCAAACCTCCACAGATACGCAGTATTTT.

The chain couples TRBV28 to TRBJ1-2, with 10 positions matching TRBD1. V was clipped by 5 bases and J by 7 bases; unmatched bases: 7. From germline, CDR1 is MDHEN and CDR2 SYDVKM. The CDR3 covers 14 residues. The CDR3 coding sequence is TGTGCCAGCAGTCGCCCGGGACAGGGGTCTGGCTACACCTTC. This codes for CASSRPGQGSGYTF.

The chain is built from TRBV29-1 and TRBJ1-1; no clear D gene. The CDR3 runs to 12 residues. Trimming took 3 bases from V and 1 from J, leaving 6 bases between them. The germline gives CDR1 SQVTM, CDR2 ANQGSEA. CDR3 residues: CSVEEGNTEAFF. Written as DNA, the CDR3 is TGCAGCGTTGAGGAGGGGAACACTGAAGCTTTCTTT.

The chain combines TRBV30 with TRBJ2-5; 8 bases fit TRBD1. The V gene's germline CDR1 is GTSNPN and CDR2 SVGIG (reference sequence). The CDR3 totals 13 residues. V trimming: 3 bases; J trimming: 5 bases; junction bases outside the gene matches: 5. CDR3 DNA sequence: TGTGCCTGGAGCAGGGGGCTTGGGGAGACCCAGTACTTC. Its translation: CAWSRGLGETQYF.

The chain recombines TRBV19 with TRBJ1-1, with TRBD1 matching 8 bases. In germline, CDR1 is LNHDA, CDR2 SQIVND (reference sequence). The CDR3 contains 16 residues. V was pared by 3 bases and J by 4 bases, with 10 bases of the junction left unmatched. CDR3 bases: TGTGCCAGTAGTATGACAGGGGAAGGTAGGAGCACTGAAGCTTTCTTT. Its protein is CASSMTGEGRSTEAFF.

The chain carries TRBV7-8 and TRBJ1-4; tentative D call: TRBD1 (6 bases). The CDR3 is 17 amino acids. Per germline, CDR1 SGHVS and CDR2 FQNEAQ. Trimming took 1 base from V and 3 from J, leaving 15 bases between them. The DNA of the CDR3 is TGTGCCAGCAGCTTAGGCCAAGAGGGGGTCCCTAATGAAAAACTGTTTTTT. Translated, it gives CASSLGQEGVPNEKLFF.

The rearrangement joins TRBV5-1 to TRBJ1-3; D is unclear. This CDR3 contains 15 residues. With 4 bases removed from V and 2 bases from J, the gap between germline ends came to 13 bases. CDR1 and CDR2 (germline): SGHRS, YFSETQ. In nucleotides, the CDR3 is TGCGCCAGCAGCACGGAGGGCCTTGCTGGAAACACCATATATTTT. It is translated as CASSTEGLAGNTIYF.